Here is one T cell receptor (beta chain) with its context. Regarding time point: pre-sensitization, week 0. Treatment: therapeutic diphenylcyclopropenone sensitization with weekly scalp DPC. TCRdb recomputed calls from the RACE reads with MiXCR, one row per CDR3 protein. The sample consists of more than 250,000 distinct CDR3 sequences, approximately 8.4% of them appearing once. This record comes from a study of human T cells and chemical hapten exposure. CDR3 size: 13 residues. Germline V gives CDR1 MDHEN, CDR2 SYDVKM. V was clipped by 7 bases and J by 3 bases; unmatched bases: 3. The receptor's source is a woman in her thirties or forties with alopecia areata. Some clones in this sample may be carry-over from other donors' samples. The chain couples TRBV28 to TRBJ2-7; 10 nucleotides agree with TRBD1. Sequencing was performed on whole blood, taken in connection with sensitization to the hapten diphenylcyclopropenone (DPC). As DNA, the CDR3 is TGTGCCAGCAAGGGACAGGGGATCTACGAGCAGTACTTC. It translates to CASKGQGIYEQYF.